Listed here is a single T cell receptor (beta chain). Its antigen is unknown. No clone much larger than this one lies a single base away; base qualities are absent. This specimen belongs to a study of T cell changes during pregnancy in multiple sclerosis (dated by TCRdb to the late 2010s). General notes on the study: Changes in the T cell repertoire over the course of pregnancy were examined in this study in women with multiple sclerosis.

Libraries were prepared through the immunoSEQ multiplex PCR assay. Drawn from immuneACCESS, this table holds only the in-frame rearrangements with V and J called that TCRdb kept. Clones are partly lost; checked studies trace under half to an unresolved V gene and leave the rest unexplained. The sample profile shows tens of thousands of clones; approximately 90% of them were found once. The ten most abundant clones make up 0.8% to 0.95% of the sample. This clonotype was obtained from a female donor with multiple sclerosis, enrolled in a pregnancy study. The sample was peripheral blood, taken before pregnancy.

The CDR3 reads CASSRSSSYNEQFF. The nucleotide sequence reads TGTGCCAGCAGTCGGTCGAGCTCCTACAATGAGCAGTTCTTC. Rearrangement joined TRBV27 to TRBJ2-1; confidence is insufficient to name the D gene. Taken from cysteine to phenylalanine, the CDR3 has 14 residues. The only DNA kept is the CDR3, 42 bases in frame from the first base. From the germline V gene (reference sequence), CDR1 is MNHEY and CDR2 is SMNVEV. Trimming costs V 5 bases and J 0 bases, and their ends lie 8 bases apart.